The T cell receptor (beta chain) under discussion was sequenced for a study of graft-versus-host responses after intestinal transplantation. The wider study: Every recipient had anti-thymocyte globulin induction and 2 to 3 years of tacrolimus plus steroids. Findings of the study overall: Recipient marrow contained GvH clones, some of which appeared first in ileum or blood. Declines in HvG clones occurring early post-transplant were associated with peak circulating GvH clone levels.

Repertoires were generated with immunoSEQ multiplex PCR, while TCRdb's copy carries only in-frame clones and drops some. Here the sample spans fewer than 120,000 clones, 93% being singletons. About this clone: Its antigen remains unknown.

The receptor comes from a human donor who received an intestinal transplant. The sample consisted of unstimulated CD8+ T cells sorted from spleen or lymph node cells, taken before intestinal transplant.

As DNA, the CDR3 is TGTGCCAGCAGCTTCAGTACGGGAGACTACGAGCAGTACTTC. Translating gives CASSFSTGDYEQYF. The chain is built from TRBV5-4 and TRBJ2-7, with a weak D call TRBD2 (6 bases). CDR1 SGHNT and CDR2 YYREEE come from the germline V gene (reference sequence). This CDR3 has 14 amino acids. V lost 2 bases and J 3 bases, leaving 12 bases between the germline ends.